Sequencing of this TCR beta chain was carried out in a study of blood T cell repertoires in COVID-19. Study as a whole: Samples came from the United States, Italy and Spain, spanning acute and convalescent COVID-19. Nucleic acid was either cDNA or gDNA, and it came from T cells, B-cell-depleted T cells, or PBMCs.

Method: immunoSEQ multiplex PCR; TCRdb's copy keeps in-frame clones and lacks some. This repertoire shows 250,000 to 350,000 clones, under 85% found once; its top ten account for 0.75% to 0.95%. This clonotype originated in a human donor with COVID-19, enrolled during active disease. The donor label of this sample is uncertain. The specimen sequenced was peripheral blood.

The CDR3: CASSATGSYEQYF. The CDR3 DNA is TGTGCCAGCAGCGCTACGGGCTCCTACGAGCAGTACTTC. This chain joins TRBV7-9 and TRBJ2-7; D is unclear. Germline lookup yields CDR1 SEHNR and CDR2 FQNEAQ (reference sequence). CDR3 length equals 13 residues. With 5 bases removed from V and 0 bases from J, the gap between germline ends came to 8 bases.